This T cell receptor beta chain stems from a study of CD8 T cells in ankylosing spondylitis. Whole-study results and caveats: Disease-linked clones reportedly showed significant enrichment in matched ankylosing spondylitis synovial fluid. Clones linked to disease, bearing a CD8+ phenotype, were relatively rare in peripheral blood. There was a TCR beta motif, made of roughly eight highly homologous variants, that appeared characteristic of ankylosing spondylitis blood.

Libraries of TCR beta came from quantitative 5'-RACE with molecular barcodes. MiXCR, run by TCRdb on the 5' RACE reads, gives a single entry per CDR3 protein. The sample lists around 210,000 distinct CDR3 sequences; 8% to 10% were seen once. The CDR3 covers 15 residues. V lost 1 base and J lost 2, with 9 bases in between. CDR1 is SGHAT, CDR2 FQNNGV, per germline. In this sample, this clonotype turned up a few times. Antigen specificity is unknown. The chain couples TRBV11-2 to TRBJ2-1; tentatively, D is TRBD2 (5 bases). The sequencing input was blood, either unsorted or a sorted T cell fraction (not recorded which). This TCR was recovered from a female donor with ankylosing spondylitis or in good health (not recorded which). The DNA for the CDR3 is TGTGCCAGCAGCTTAGCCCCCGGGACCTACAATGAGCAGTTCTTC. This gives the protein CASSLAPGTYNEQFF.